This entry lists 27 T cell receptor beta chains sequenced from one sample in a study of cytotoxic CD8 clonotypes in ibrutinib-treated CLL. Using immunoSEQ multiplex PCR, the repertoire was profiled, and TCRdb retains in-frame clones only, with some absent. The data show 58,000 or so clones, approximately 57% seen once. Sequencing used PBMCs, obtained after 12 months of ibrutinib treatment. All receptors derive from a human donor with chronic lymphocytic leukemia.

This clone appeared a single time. The DNA of the CDR3 is TGCGCCAGCAGCTTGCAGGGTGAAAAACTGTTTTTT. Its translation is CASSLQGEKLFF. The chain recombines TRBV5-1 with TRBJ1-4, with D maybe TRBD1 (5 bases). The V and J ends lost 1 base and 7 bases respectively, with 5 bases between them. The CDR3 runs to 12 residues. The germline V gene has CDR1 SGHRS and CDR2 YFSETQ.

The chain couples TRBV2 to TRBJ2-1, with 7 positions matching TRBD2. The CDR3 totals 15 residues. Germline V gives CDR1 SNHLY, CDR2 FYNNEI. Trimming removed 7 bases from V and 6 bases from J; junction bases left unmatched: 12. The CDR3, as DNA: TGTGCCAGCAAATTGGGACTACTAGAGTTCAATGAGCAGTTCTTC. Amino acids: CASKLGLLEFNEQFF.

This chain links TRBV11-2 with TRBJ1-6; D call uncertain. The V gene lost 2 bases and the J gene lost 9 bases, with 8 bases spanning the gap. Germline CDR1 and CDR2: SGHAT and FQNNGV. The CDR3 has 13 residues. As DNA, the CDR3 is TGTGCCAGCAGCTTAATACGGACTTCACCCCTCCACTTT. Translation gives CASSLIRTSPLHF.

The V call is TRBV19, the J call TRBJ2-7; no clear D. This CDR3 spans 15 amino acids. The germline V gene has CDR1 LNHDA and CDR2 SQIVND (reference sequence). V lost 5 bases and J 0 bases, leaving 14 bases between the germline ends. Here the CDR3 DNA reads TGTGCCAGTAGTGCCAGTGGCGGCCTCTCCTACGAGCAGTACTTC. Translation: CASSASGGLSYEQYF.

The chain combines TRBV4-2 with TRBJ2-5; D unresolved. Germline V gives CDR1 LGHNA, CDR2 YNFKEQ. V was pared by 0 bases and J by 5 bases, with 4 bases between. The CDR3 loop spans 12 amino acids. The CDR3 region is CASSQDRETQYF. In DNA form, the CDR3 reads TGTGCCAGCAGCCAAGATCGGGAGACCCAGTACTTC.

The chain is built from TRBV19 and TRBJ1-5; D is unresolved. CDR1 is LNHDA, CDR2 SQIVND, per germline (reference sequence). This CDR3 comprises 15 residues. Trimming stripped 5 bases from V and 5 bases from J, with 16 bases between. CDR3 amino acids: CASSPPAGRDQPQHF. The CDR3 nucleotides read TGTGCCAGTAGTCCCCCGGCGGGGAGGGATCAGCCCCAGCATTTT.

The CDR3, as DNA: TGTGCCAGCAGCCCGTCTAGTGAGACCCAGTACTTC. As protein: CASSPSSETQYF. The chain combines TRBV5-4 with TRBJ2-5, with D unresolved. The CDR3 extends over 12 amino acids. The V and J ends lost 4 bases and 5 bases respectively, with 9 bases between them. Germline loops: CDR1 SGHNT, CDR2 YYREEE (reference sequence).

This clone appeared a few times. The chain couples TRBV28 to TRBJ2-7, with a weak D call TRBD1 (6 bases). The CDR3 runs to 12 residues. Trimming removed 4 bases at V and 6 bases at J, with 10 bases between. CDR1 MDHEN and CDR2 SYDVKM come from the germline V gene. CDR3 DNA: TGTGCCAGCAGTTCCCAGGGGATCGAGCAGTACTTC. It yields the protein CASSSQGIEQYF. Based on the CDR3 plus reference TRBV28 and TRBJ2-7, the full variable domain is DVKVTQSSRYLVKRTGEKVFLECVQDMDHENMFWYRQDPGLGLRLIYFSYDVKMKEKGDIPEGYSVSREKKERFSLILESASTNQTSMYLCASSSQGIEQYFGPGTRLTVT.

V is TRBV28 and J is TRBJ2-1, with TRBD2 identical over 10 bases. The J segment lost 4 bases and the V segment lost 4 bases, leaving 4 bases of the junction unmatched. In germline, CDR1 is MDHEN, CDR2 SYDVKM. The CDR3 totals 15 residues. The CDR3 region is CASSSLAGVYNEQFF. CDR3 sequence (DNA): TGTGCCAGCAGTTCTCTAGCGGGAGTTTACAATGAGCAGTTCTTC.

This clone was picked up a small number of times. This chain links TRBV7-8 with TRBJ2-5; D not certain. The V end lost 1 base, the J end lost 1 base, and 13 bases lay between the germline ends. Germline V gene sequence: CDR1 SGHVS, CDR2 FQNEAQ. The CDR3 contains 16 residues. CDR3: CASSLVSRQPQETQYF. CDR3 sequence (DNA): TGTGCCAGCAGCTTAGTATCCAGACAACCCCAAGAGACCCAGTACTTC.

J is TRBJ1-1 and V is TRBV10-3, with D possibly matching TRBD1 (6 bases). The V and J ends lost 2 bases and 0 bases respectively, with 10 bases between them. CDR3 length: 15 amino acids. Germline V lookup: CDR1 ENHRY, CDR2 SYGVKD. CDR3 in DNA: TGTGCCATCAGTGAGCCCGGACAGCTGAACACTGAAGCTTTCTTT. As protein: CAISEPGQLNTEAFF.

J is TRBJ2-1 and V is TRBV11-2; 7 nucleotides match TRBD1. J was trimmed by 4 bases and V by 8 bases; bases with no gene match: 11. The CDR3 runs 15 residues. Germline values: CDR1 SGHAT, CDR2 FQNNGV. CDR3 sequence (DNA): TGTGCCAGCTTAGGTCCGGGACAGCTATACAATGAGCAGTTCTTC. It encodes CASLGPGQLYNEQFF.

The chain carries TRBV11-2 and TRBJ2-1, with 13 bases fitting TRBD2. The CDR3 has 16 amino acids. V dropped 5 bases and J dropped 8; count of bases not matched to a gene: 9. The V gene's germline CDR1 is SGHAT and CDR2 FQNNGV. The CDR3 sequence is CASSRSGTSGVYEQFF. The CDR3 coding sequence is TGTGCCAGCAGCAGATCAGGGACTAGCGGGGTGTATGAGCAGTTCTTC.

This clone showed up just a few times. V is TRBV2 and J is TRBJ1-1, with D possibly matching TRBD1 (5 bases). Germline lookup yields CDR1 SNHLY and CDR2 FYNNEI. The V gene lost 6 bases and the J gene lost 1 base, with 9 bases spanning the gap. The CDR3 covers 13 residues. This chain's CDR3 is CASRGTANTEAFF. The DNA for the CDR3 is TGTGCCAGCAGGGGGACGGCGAACACTGAAGCTTTCTTT. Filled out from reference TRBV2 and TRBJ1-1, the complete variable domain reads EPEVTQTPSHQVTQMGQEVILRCVPISNHLYFYWYRQILGQKVEFLVSFYNNEISEKSEIFDDQFSVERPDGSNFTLKIRSTKLEDSAMYFCASRGTANTEAFFGQGTRLTVV.

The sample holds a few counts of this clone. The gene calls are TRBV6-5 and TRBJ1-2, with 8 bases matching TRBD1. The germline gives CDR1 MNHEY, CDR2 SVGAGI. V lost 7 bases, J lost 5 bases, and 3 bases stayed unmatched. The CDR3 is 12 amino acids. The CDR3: CASTGGEYGYTF. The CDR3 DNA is TGTGCCAGCACAGGGGGCGAGTATGGCTACACCTTC.

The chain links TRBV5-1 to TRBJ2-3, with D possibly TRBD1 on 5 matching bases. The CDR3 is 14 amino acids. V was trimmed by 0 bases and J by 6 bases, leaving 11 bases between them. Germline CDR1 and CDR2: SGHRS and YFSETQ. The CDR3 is CASSLGGNSDTQYF. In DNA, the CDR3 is TGCGCCAGCAGCTTGGGGGGCAATTCTGATACGCAGTATTTT.

The CDR3 reads CASSYSLRTSSYEQYF. CDR3 nucleotide sequence: TGTGCCAGCAGTTACTCGTTAAGGACTAGCTCCTACGAGCAGTACTTC. The chain employs TRBV6-5 and TRBJ2-7, with 7 bases aligning to TRBD2. Trimming cost V 0 bases and J 0 bases; bases outside gene matches: 5. Germline lookup yields CDR1 MNHEY and CDR2 SVGAGI. The CDR3 is 16 residues long.

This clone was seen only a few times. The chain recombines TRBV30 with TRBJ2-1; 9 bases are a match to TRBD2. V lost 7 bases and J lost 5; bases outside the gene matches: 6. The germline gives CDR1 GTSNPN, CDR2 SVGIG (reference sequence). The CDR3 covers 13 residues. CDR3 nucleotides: TGTGCCTATGGGACTAGCTTTAACAATGAGCAGTTCTTC. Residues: CAYGTSFNNEQFF. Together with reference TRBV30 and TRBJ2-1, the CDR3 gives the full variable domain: SQTIHQWPATLVQPVGSPLSLECTVEGTSNPNLYWYRQAAGRGLQLLFYSVGIGQISSEVPQNLSASRPQDRQFILSSKKLLLSDSGFYLCAYGTSFNNEQFFGPGTRLTVL.

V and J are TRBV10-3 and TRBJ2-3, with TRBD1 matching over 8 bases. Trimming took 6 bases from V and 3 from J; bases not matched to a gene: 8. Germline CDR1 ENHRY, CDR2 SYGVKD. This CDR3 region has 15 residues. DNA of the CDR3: TGTGCCATCAGCCTGACAGGGGCCAGGACAGATACGCAGTATTTT. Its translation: CAISLTGARTDTQYF.

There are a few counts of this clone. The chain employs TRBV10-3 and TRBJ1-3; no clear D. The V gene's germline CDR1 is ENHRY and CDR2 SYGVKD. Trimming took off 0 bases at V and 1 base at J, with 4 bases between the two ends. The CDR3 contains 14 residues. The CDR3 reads CAISESRSGNTIYF. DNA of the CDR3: TGTGCCATCAGTGAGTCGAGGTCTGGAAACACCATATATTTT.

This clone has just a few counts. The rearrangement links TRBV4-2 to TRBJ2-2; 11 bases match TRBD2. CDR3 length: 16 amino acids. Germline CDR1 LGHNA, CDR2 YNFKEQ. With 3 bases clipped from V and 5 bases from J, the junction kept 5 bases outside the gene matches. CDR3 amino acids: CASSQASGRTTGELFF. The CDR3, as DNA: TGTGCCAGCAGCCAGGCTAGCGGGAGGACTACCGGGGAGCTGTTTTTT.

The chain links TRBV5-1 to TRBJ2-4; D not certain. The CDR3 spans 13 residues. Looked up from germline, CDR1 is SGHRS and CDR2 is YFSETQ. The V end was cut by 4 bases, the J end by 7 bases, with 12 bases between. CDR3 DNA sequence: TGCGCCAGCAGCCCCCTCGGTGGGAACATTCAGTACTTC. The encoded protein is CASSPLGGNIQYF. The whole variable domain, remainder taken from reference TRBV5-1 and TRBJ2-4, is KAGVTQTPRYLIKTRGQQVTLSCSPISGHRSVSWYQQTPGQGLQFLFEYFSETQRNKGNFPGRFSGRQFSNSRSEMNVSTLELGDSALYLCASSPLGGNIQYFGAGTRLSVL.

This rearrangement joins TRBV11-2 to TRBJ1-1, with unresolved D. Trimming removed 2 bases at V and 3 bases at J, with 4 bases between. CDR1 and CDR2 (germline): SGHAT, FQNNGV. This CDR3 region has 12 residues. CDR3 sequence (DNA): TGTGCCAGCAGCTTAACCGACACTGAAGCTTTCTTT. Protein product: CASSLTDTEAFF. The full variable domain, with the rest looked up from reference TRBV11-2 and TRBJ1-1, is EAGVAQSPRYKIIEKRQSVAFWCNPISGHATLYWYQQILGQGPKLLIQFQNNGVVDDSQLPKDRFSAERLKGVDSTLKIQPAKLEDSAVYLCASSLTDTEAFFGQGTRLTVV.

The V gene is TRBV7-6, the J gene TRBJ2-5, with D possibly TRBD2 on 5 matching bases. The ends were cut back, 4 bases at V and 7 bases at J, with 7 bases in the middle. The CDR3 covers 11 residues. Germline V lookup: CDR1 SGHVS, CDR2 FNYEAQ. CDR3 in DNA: TGTGCCAGCAGCTACAGCGGGACCCAGTACTTC. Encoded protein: CASSYSGTQYF.

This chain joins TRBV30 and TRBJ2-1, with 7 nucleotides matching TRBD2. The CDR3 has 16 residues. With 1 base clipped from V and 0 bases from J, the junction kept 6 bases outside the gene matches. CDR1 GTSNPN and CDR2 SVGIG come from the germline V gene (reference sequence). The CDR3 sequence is CAWSGLAVSSYNEQFF. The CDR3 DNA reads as TGTGCCTGGAGTGGCCTAGCGGTGAGCTCCTACAATGAGCAGTTCTTC.

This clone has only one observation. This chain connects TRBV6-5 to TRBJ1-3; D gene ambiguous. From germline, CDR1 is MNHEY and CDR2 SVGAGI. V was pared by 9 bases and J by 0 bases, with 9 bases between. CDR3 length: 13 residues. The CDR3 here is CASQSFSGNTIYF. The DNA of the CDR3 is TGTGCCAGTCAGAGTTTCTCTGGAAACACCATATATTTT.

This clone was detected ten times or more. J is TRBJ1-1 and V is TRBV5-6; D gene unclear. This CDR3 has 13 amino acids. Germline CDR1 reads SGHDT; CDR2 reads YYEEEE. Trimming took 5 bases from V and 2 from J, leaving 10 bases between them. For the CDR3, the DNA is TGTGCCAGCAGGTCCTTGGGAAACACTGAAGCTTTCTTT. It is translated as CASRSLGNTEAFF. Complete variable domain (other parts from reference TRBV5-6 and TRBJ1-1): DAGVTQSPTHLIKTRGQQVTLRCSPKSGHDTVSWYQQALGQGPQFIFQYYEEEERQRGNFPDRFSGHQFPNYSSELNVNALLLGDSALYLCASRSLGNTEAFFGQGTRLTVV.